The rows below give T cell receptor beta chains drawn from one sample of a study of blood T cell repertoires in COVID-19. TCRdb's table, derived via immunoSEQ multiplex PCR, lists solely in-frame clones and lacks some. The sample has 350,000 to 400,000 clones, approximately 89% seen once. The sample consisted of PBMCs or T cells enriched from blood (not recorded which). These receptors all stem from a man aged 40-55 years in a cohort exposed to, infected with or recovered from COVID-19 (not recorded which). CDR3s include the opening cysteine and the closing phenylalanine or tryptophan. Fields, in order: D gene, J gene, clone size, V gene, CDR3 protein, CDR3 DNA. D genes are given only for firm matches. Expanded clones are given a class, and other clones once, few, many or no size at all.

.	TRBJ2-3	.	TRBV28	CASRPAGRRGGYTDTQYF	TGTGCCAGCAGACCCGCCGGGAGGAGGGGGGGGTACACAGATACGCAGTATTTT
TRBD1	TRBJ1-4	once	TRBV5-1	CASSPGTGATNEKLFF	TGCGCCAGCAGCCCCGGGACAGGGGCAACTAATGAAAAACTGTTTTTT
TRBD1	TRBJ1-2	.	TRBV5-1	CASSSAGTVNYGYTF	TGCGCCAGCAGCTCCGCCGGGACAGTAAACTATGGCTACACCTTC
.	TRBJ2-2	many	TRBV10-3	CAISDNSNTGELFF	TGTGCCATCAGTGACAACTCGAACACCGGGGAGCTGTTTTTT
TRBD1	TRBJ1-1	.	TRBV25-1	CASSATGDTEAFF	TGTGCCAGCAGTGCCACAGGGGACACTGAAGCTTTCTTT
TRBD2	TRBJ2-1	.	TRBV5-1	CASSFRTSSDNEQFF	TGCGCCAGCAGCTTTAGGACTAGCAGTGACAATGAGCAGTTCTTC
.	TRBJ1-1	.	TRBV5-1	CASSLSPGNTEAFF	TGCGCCAGCAGCTTGTCCCCCGGGAACACTGAAGCTTTCTTT
TRBD1	TRBJ1-2	once	TRBV18	CATAQGGNYGYTF	TGTGCCACCGCACAGGGGGGTAACTATGGCTACACCTTC
TRBD2	TRBJ2-7	once	TRBV28	CASNTRGRPPSGNEQYF	TGTGCCAGCAATACTCGCGGGAGGCCTCCAAGTGGGAACGAGCAGTACTTC
.	TRBJ1-5	few	TRBV7-8	CASSPGSNQPQHF	TGTGCCAGCAGCCCCGGTAGCAATCAGCCCCAGCATTTT
.	TRBJ2-1	.	TRBV5-1	CASSLRTTYNEQFF	TGCGCCAGCAGCTTGCGGACAACTTACAATGAGCAGTTCTTC
TRBD2	TRBJ2-3	.	TRBV7-2	CASSQTLFSGADTDTQYF	TGTGCCAGCAGCCAAACCCTATTTAGCGGGGCAGACACAGATACGCAGTATTTT
.	TRBJ2-5	.	TRBV30	CAWSPGQFPKETQYF	TGTGCCTGGAGTCCTGGACAGTTCCCTAAAGAGACCCAGTACTTC
.	TRBJ2-3	.	TRBV21-1	CASSTLGTPRGDTQYF	TGTGCCAGCAGCACACTCGGGACACCACGGGGAGATACGCAGTATTTT
.	TRBJ2-2	.	TRBV12-2	CASRALAGPQTGELFF	TGTGCAAGTCGGGCATTAGCGGGGCCGCAGACCGGGGAGCTGTTTTTT
TRBD1	TRBJ1-2	.	TRBV6-1	CASSEAQDRGDGYTF	TGTGCCAGCAGTGAAGCGCAGGACAGGGGAGATGGCTACACCTTC
TRBD1	TRBJ2-7	.	TRBV4-1	CASSQSPGQGAFEQYF	TGCGCCAGCAGCCAATCCCCGGGACAGGGGGCTTTCGAGCAGTACTTC
TRBD2	TRBJ2-1	.	TRBV10-3	CAIMGAGGPAEQFF	TGTGCCATCATGGGGGCGGGAGGTCCCGCGGAGCAGTTCTTC
.	TRBJ1-4	.	TRBV30	CAFTRDNRGKLFF	TGTGCCTTCACAAGGGACAATCGGGGAAAACTGTTTTTT
.	TRBJ2-7	.	TRBV11-2	CASSSQSSYEQYF	TGTGCCAGCAGCTCACAAAGCTCCTACGAGCAGTACTTC
.	TRBJ2-7	.	TRBV19	CASSIGRVYEQYF	TGTGCCAGTAGTATAGGCAGGGTCTACGAGCAGTACTTC
TRBD1	TRBJ2-7	.	TRBV7-2	CASSLGQGAYEQYF	TGTGCCAGCAGCTTAGGACAGGGGGCCTACGAGCAGTACTTC
.	TRBJ2-7	.	TRBV6-6	CASSPSDEQYF	TGTGCCAGCAGTCCTTCGGACGAGCAGTACTTC
TRBD1	TRBJ1-1	.	TRBV5-4	CASSLAGQGDTEAFF	TGTGCCAGCAGCTTGGCGGGACAGGGTGACACTGAAGCTTTCTTT
.	TRBJ1-6	.	TRBV14	CASSQPMTGIYNSPLHF	TGTGCCAGCAGCCAGCCCATGACAGGCATCTATAATTCACCCCTCCACTTT
TRBD1	TRBJ2-1	.	TRBV25-1	CASSERQGARNEQFF	TGTGCCAGCAGTGAGAGACAGGGGGCAAGGAATGAGCAGTTCTTC
TRBD1	TRBJ1-5	once	TRBV7-9	CASSPTGGNQPQHF	TGTGCCAGCAGCCCTACAGGGGGCAATCAGCCCCAGCATTTT
.	TRBJ2-7	.	TRBV28	CASRSSGTSTYEQYF	TGTGCCAGCAGATCCTCCGGGACTTCCACCTACGAGCAGTACTTC
.	TRBJ1-2	.	TRBV5-8	CASSLIGRNYGYTF	TGTGCCAGCAGCTTGATCGGCAGGAACTATGGCTACACCTTC
TRBD1	TRBJ2-2	.	TRBV7-6	CASKRTGVTIFGELFF	TGTGCCAGTAAACGTACAGGGGTAACAATATTCGGGGAGCTGTTTTTT
.	TRBJ1-3	.	TRBV19	CASSALVGRAGNTIYF	TGTGCCAGTAGTGCGTTGGTAGGGAGAGCTGGAAACACCATATATTTT
TRBD1	TRBJ1-4	.	TRBV30	CAWKRDRAEKLFF	TGTGCCTGGAAAAGGGACAGGGCCGAAAAACTGTTTTTT
TRBD1	TRBJ1-2	.	TRBV5-4	CASSSLVDRDYGYTF	TGTGCCAGCAGCTCACTCGTTGACAGGGACTATGGCTACACCTTC
.	TRBJ2-7	.	TRBV7-5	CVRSLVLTGETYEQYF	TGTGTCAGAAGCTTAGTTTTGACAGGGGAGACCTACGAGCAGTACTTC
TRBD2	TRBJ2-1	.	TRBV2	CASSETNRGRSYNEQFF	TGTGCCAGCAGTGAAACCAACCGCGGGAGGTCCTACAATGAGCAGTTCTTC
.	TRBJ2-7	.	TRBV2	CASRPDSYEQYF	TGTGCCAGCAGGCCCGACAGCTACGAGCAGTACTTC
.	TRBJ1-2	.	TRBV3-1/TRBV3-2	CASSQGRGYRNGYTF	TGTGCCAGCAGCCAGGGTCGGGGGTATCGAAATGGCTACACCTTC
.	TRBJ1-1	few	TRBV30	CAWSPERNTEAFF	TGTGCCTGGAGCCCCGAGAGAAACACTGAAGCTTTCTTT
TRBD1	TRBJ2-1	once	TRBV29-1	CSVTGQVGAYNEQFF	TGCAGCGTTACAGGACAGGTTGGTGCCTACAATGAGCAGTTCTTC
TRBD1	TRBJ2-7	.	TRBV4-1	CASSSRHGQVWQYF	TGCGCCAGCAGCTCCCGCCATGGACAGGTGTGGCAGTACTTC
TRBD1	TRBJ2-7	few	TRBV3-1/TRBV3-2	CASSQFGQAPYEQYF	TGTGCCAGCAGCCAGTTCGGACAGGCCCCCTACGAGCAGTACTTC
.	TRBJ1-5	.	TRBV4-1	CASSLQRNQPQHF	TGCGCCAGCAGCCTCCAGAGGAATCAGCCCCAGCATTTT
TRBD2	TRBJ2-7	.	TRBV5-1	CASSLGGTSGSYEQYF	TGCGCCAGCAGCTTGGGGGGCACTAGCGGCTCCTACGAGCAGTACTTC
.	TRBJ1-5	.	TRBV28	CASKSGSSNQPQHF	TGTGCCAGCAAGTCGGGAAGCAGCAATCAGCCCCAGCATTTT
TRBD2	TRBJ2-1	.	TRBV7-9	CASSLLASGSINNEQFF	TGTGCCAGCAGCTTACTGGCTAGCGGGAGCATCAACAATGAGCAGTTCTTC
TRBD1	TRBJ1-2	.	TRBV5-1	CASSSPGQGHGYTF	TGCGCCAGCAGCTCTCCGGGACAGGGGCATGGCTACACCTTC
.	TRBJ1-5	.	TRBV28	CASSPGTMNQPQHF	TGTGCCAGCAGTCCCGGGACAATGAATCAGCCCCAGCATTTT
TRBD1	TRBJ1-6	.	TRBV11-2	CASRPKPGQNNSPLHF	TGTGCCAGCAGGCCAAAACCGGGACAGAATAATTCACCCCTCCACTTT
TRBD1	TRBJ2-7	.	TRBV27	CASSLGTGVNEQYF	TGTGCCAGCAGTTTAGGGACAGGGGTGAACGAGCAGTACTTC
.	TRBJ1-2	.	TRBV19	CASIGGAYGYTF	TGTGCCAGTATCGGCGGGGCCTATGGCTACACCTTC
.	TRBJ2-7	.	TRBV28	CASSSLVPEQYF	TGTGCCAGCAGTTCTCTTGTCCCCGAGCAGTACTTC
.	TRBJ1-3	.	TRBV6-5	CASRGDRSSGNTIYF	TGTGCCAGCAGAGGAGACAGGAGCTCTGGAAACACCATATATTTT
.	TRBJ2-3	few	TRBV3-1/TRBV3-2	CASSQWEKQDTQYF	TGTGCCAGCAGCCAATGGGAGAAGCAAGATACGCAGTATTTT
.	TRBJ1-1	.	TRBV29-1	CSASEPMNTEAFF	TGCAGCGCCTCGGAGCCGATGAACACTGAAGCTTTCTTT
.	TRBJ1-2	.	TRBV30	CAWSRTGMDYGYTF	TGTGCCTGGAGCAGAACAGGGATGGACTATGGCTACACCTTC